Following are 31 T cell receptor beta chains from one sample sequenced in a study of tumor-infiltrating lymphocytes in primary liver carcinoma. Starting material for RNA and DNA co-extraction consisted of roughly 18-34 mg of unsorted bulk tissue. TCR beta cDNA came from approximately 490 ng total RNA, primed with a constant-region primer. Investigators got TCR beta libraries out of three nested multiplex PCR rounds, done with slightly modified ARM-PCR. Both of the initial two PCR rounds ran for approximately 10 cycles and employed TRBV1-TRBV30 forward primers alongside a C-beta reverse primer. TCRdb re-called the multiplex PCR reads through MiXCR, storing one row per CDR3 protein. Here the sample spans tens of thousands of distinct CDR3 sequences, 69% being singletons. Material: tumor-adjacent normal liver tissue. The receptors shown here come from a man aged 40-50 years with primary liver carcinoma and hepatitis B virus infection.

CDR3 bases: TGCAGTGCTAGAGCGAACAGGGGCTACAATGAGCAGTTCTTC. Translating it yields CSARANRGYNEQFF. The chain has TRBV20-1 and TRBJ2-1, with 7 positions matching TRBD1. CDR1 is DFQATT and CDR2 is SNEGSKA in the germline V gene (reference sequence). V lost 1 base to trimming and J lost 3 bases; unmatched junction nucleotides: 3. This CDR3 is built from 14 residues.

This clonotype was detected many times. The J gene is TRBJ2-3, the V gene TRBV14; no clear D. The CDR3 spans 13 residues. Germline CDR1 reads SGHDN; CDR2 reads FVKESK. The germline V and J ends were trimmed by 4 bases and 4 bases, with 9 bases remaining between them. The CDR3 sequence is CASSLRSSDTQYF. The CDR3 coding sequence is TGTGCCAGCAGCCTCAGGAGTTCAGATACGCAGTATTTT.

In the case of this clonotype: One end of the junction does not line up with germline, which may come from a read error. The chain employs TRBV6-2 or TRBV6-3 and TRBJ2-1, with 8 bases matching TRBD1. Germline assignment: CDR1 MNHEY and CDR2 SVGEGT. CDR3 length equals 16 residues. The CDR3 region has the DNA TGTGCAAGCAGTTACGACAGGGGCCGCTCCTACAATGAGCACTTCTTC. It is translated as CASSYDRGRSYNEHFF.

Remarks on this clonotype: A much more abundant neighbour one base away suggests this may be a read error. The chain is built from TRBV11-1 and TRBJ2-3; D is uncertain. Germline V gives CDR1 SGHAT, CDR2 FQDESV (reference sequence). This CDR3 comprises 12 residues. The CDR3 DNA is TGTGCCAGTAGCTTAGCTAGGGATACGCAGTATTTT. This encodes CASSLARDTQYF. The variable domain in full, completed from reference TRBV11-1 and TRBJ2-3, reads EAEVAQSPRYKITEKSQAVAFWCDPISGHATLYWYRQILGQGPELLVQFQDESVVDDSQLPKDRFSAERLKGVDSTLKIQPAELGDSAMYLCASSLARDTQYFGPGTRLTVL.

Note on this clonotype: Germline and junction disagree at one end, which may indicate a read error. J is TRBJ2-2 and V is TRBV29-1; 9 nucleotides match TRBD2. The V gene's germline CDR1 is SQVTM and CDR2 ANQGSEA. The CDR3 contains 15 residues. The CDR3 bases are TGCGGCGTTGAGTTGATAGCGGGAGTGACCGGGGAGCTGTTTTTT. Its translation: CGVELIAGVTGELFF.

As concerns this clonotype: Given the absence of the conserved phenylalanine or tryptophan at the CDR3 end, a read error is likely. This chain joins TRBV29-1 and TRBJ2-7, with TRBD2 as a possible D gene (6 bases). This CDR3 contains 13 residues. Per the germline V gene, CDR1 is SQVTM and CDR2 is ANQGSEA. CDR3 nucleotide sequence: TGCAGCGTTGAAAGCGGGCTTACCTATGAGCAGTACCTC. Protein: CSVESGLTYEQYL.

J is TRBJ2-1 and V is TRBV29-1; 8 bases are shared with TRBD2. This CDR3 spans 14 amino acids. V was clipped by 3 bases and J by 10 bases; unmatched bases: 11. Germline CDR1 is SQVTM and CDR2 is ANQGSEA. The CDR3 DNA sequence: TGCAGCGTTGATGGGATTAGCGGGACGCTAGAGCAGTTCTTC. It yields the protein CSVDGISGTLEQFF.

This clonotype was observed a single time. The junction departs from the called germline gene at one end, perhaps through a read error. This rearrangement joins TRBV11-2 to TRBJ2-1, with D uncertain. The germline V gene has CDR1 SGHAT and CDR2 FQNNGV. The CDR3 extends over 13 amino acids. The CDR3 coding sequence is TGTGCCAACAGCTTAGATATTAGTGATGAGCAGTTCTTC. Protein: CANSLDISDEQFF.

A word on this clonotype: Its ends do not fully match the called genes, so a read error is possible. The chain links TRBV13 to TRBJ1-1; D is uncertain. Germline CDR1 PRHDT, CDR2 FYEKMQ (reference sequence). This CDR3 is 14 amino acids long. The CDR3 reads CVSSLSDGNTEAFF. The CDR3 region has the DNA TGTGTCAGCAGCTTATCGGACGGAAACACTGAAGCTTTCTTT.

About this clonotype itself: This is likely a read error, given that the CDR3 carries no conserved phenylalanine or tryptophan at its end. The rearrangement joins TRBV11-2 to TRBJ2-7; 7 bases line up with TRBD1. Germline CDR1 reads SGHAT; CDR2 reads FQNNGV. V dropped 2 bases and J dropped 5; count of bases not matched to a gene: 9. The CDR3 sequence is 15 residues long. CDR3 region: CASSLLCTGENEQYY. The CDR3 DNA is TGTGCCAGCAGCTTACTATGTACAGGGGAAAACGAGCAGTACTAC.

A remark on this clonotype: One end of the junction is discordant with germline, which a read error may explain. The chain carries TRBV12-3 or TRBV12-4 and TRBJ2-7; 7 bases are a match to TRBD1. The CDR3 is 12 residues long. The DNA for the CDR3 is TGTGCCACCAGTCGACAGGGCTCCGAGCAGTATTTC. This encodes CATSRQGSEQYF.

Notes on this clonotype: One end of the junction does not line up with germline, which may come from a read error. The chain uses TRBV11-1 and TRBJ1-6; no reliable D call. CDR3 length: 13 residues. Per germline, CDR1 SGHAT and CDR2 FQDESV (reference sequence). The CDR3 loop is CDSSLTLVSPLHF. The CDR3 DNA follows: TGTGACAGCAGCCTGACACTGGTTTCACCCCTCCATTTT.

This clonotype was detected a few times. At one of its ends the junction is not consistent with the germline gene, which may arise from a read error. This chain connects TRBV12-3 or TRBV12-4 to TRBJ2-1, with 13 bases that match TRBD2. This CDR3 is built from 16 residues. The DNA for the CDR3 is TGTGCCAGTAGTTATGGACTAGCGGGAGTGGCGGACGAGCAGTTCTTC. Residues: CASSYGLAGVADEQFF.

A remark on this clonotype: An end of the junction does not agree with germline; a read error may underlie this. The chain employs TRBV5-1 and TRBJ2-7; 7 positions agree with TRBD1. Germline values: CDR1 SGHRS, CDR2 YFSETQ. The CDR3 totals 14 residues. The CDR3 DNA sequence: TGCGCCTACAGCTCCCGGACAGGACCCTACGAACAGTACTTC. This codes for CAYSSRTGPYEQYF.

About this clonotype: One base away lies a much larger clone, so this may be a sequencing read error. The chain is built from TRBV7-9 and TRBJ2-1, with TRBD2 matching 7 bases. The CDR3 length is 13 residues. Germline loops: CDR1 SEHNR, CDR2 FQNEAQ (reference sequence). The CDR3, as DNA: TGTGTCAGCAGCTTGACTAGCTGGGGTGAGCAGTTCTTC. It specifies CVSSLTSWGEQFF.

Ten or more counts support this clonotype. The rearrangement joins TRBV4-2 to TRBJ2-2, with TRBD2 identical over 10 bases. From germline, CDR1 is LGHNA and CDR2 YNFKEQ. J gave up 4 bases and V 0 bases, and 2 bases lay outside the gene matches. This CDR3 comprises 16 residues. In nucleotides, the CDR3 is TGTGCCAGCAGCCAAGATCGACTAGCGGGCACCGGGGAGCTGTTTTTT. Its protein is CASSQDRLAGTGELFF.

Turning to this clonotype: The junction departs from the called germline gene at one end, perhaps through a read error. CDR3 coding DNA: TGCGACAGCAGTGGGGGGAATACTGAAGCTTTCTTT. Its protein product is CDSSGGNTEAFF. J is TRBJ1-1 and V is TRBV10-2; tentative D call: TRBD1 (5 bases). Germline loops: CDR1 WSHSY, CDR2 SAAADI. The CDR3 consists of 12 residues.

This clonotype came up once. A much larger clone lies one base from this, so it may be a read error. Here the CDR3 DNA reads TGTGCCAGCGGTTTACGCCTAGCGGGACTCACAGATACGCAGTATTTT. Its translation is CASGLRLAGLTDTQYF. The chain recombines TRBV28 with TRBJ2-3; 9 nucleotides agree with TRBD2. Germline lookup yields CDR1 MDHEN and CDR2 SYDVKM. The CDR3 is 16 residues long.

This clonotype came up many times. The V and J genes are TRBV6-5 and TRBJ2-6; D is unclear. The germline CDR1 and CDR2 sequences are MNHEY and SVGAGI. The CDR3 length is 14 residues. The germline V and J ends were trimmed by 6 bases and 2 bases, with 8 bases remaining between them. CDR3 sequence (DNA): TGTGCCAGCAGCTCTGATACTGGGGCCAACGTCCTGACTTTC. Amino acids: CASSSDTGANVLTF.

This clonotype was seen many times. The chain couples TRBV4-1 to TRBJ2-7; D not certain. Germline CDR1 is MGHRA and CDR2 is YSYEKL. Deletions cut 1 base from V and 6 bases from J, with 10 bases between. CDR3 length equals 13 residues. CDR3: CASSQVPRSEQYF. The CDR3 DNA reads TGCGCCAGCAGCCAAGTACCCCGGTCCGAGCAGTACTTC.

There are many counts of this clonotype. This chain connects TRBV13 to TRBJ2-2, with 10 positions matching TRBD2. The ends lost 0 bases at V and 0 bases at J; junction bases unmatched: 1. Germline V gene lookup returns CDR1 PRHDT and CDR2 FYEKMQ (reference sequence). The CDR3 runs 17 residues. Here the CDR3 DNA reads TGTGCCAGCAGCTTAGGACTAGCGGGATCGAACACCGGGGAGCTGTTTTTT. Translated: CASSLGLAGSNTGELFF. Together with reference TRBV13 and TRBJ2-2, the CDR3 gives the full variable domain: AAGVIQSPRHLIKEKRETATLKCYPIPRHDTVYWYQQGPGQDPQFLISFYEKMQSDKGSIPDRFSAQQFSDYHSELNMSSLELGDSALYFCASSLGLAGSNTGELFFGEGSRLTVL.

This clonotype was counted a single time. A much larger clone is a single base away; this may be a read error. The V gene is TRBV11-2, the J gene TRBJ1-6; maybe TRBD1 (6 bases). CDR1 and CDR2 from the germline V gene are SGHAT and FQNNGV. The CDR3 is made up of 16 amino acids. This CDR3 is CASNLRQVLYNSPLHF. The CDR3 bases are TGTGCCAGCAACTTAAGACAGGTCCTTTATAATTCACCCCTCCACTTT.

Notes on this clonotype: A much larger clone lies a single base off, so this may be a read error. CDR3 sequence (DNA): TGCGCCTGCAGCCCCGCGACAGAACCTATGCTGTTTTTT. Protein sequence: CACSPATEPMLFF. The chain links TRBV5-1 to TRBJ2-2; tentative D call: TRBD1 (5 bases). CDR1 SGHRS and CDR2 YFSETQ come from the germline V gene. The CDR3 runs to 13 residues. Complete variable domain (other parts from reference TRBV5-1 and TRBJ2-2): KAGVTQTPRYLIKTRGQQVTLSCSPISGHRSVSWYQQTPGQGLQFLFEYFSETQRNKGNFPGRFSGRQFSNSRSEMNVSTLELGDSALYLCACSPATEPMLFFGEGSRLTVL.

This clonotype showed up just a few times. The chain is built from TRBV29-1 and TRBJ2-7; D perhaps matches TRBD1 (7 bases). Trimming removed 0 bases from V and 4 bases from J, with 16 bases in between. Germline V lookup: CDR1 SQVTM, CDR2 ANQGSEA. The CDR3 is 15 amino acids. This CDR3 reads CSVEDPGGGPYEQYF. The CDR3 DNA reads as TGCAGCGTTGAAGATCCAGGAGGGGGCCCTTACGAGCAGTACTTC.

This chain links TRBV4-1 with TRBJ2-7; tentatively, D is TRBD2 (6 bases). The V end lost 2 bases, the J end lost 5 bases, and 25 bases lay between the germline ends. The germline CDR1 and CDR2 sequences are MGHRA and YSYEKL. There are 18 residues in the CDR3. This CDR3 is CASSQIPGVVGGGDEQYF. In DNA form, the CDR3 reads TGCGCCAGCAGCCAAATACCCGGAGTAGTGGGAGGAGGTGACGAGCAGTACTTC.

In its sample, this clonotype was seen a few times. The germline gene is not matched at one end of the junction; a read error may be the cause. The genes are TRBV11-3 and TRBJ2-1; D is possibly TRBD2 (6 bases). CDR3 length equals 14 residues. Germline CDR1 is SGHNT and CDR2 is YENEEA. The CDR3 region has the DNA TGTGCCAGCAGCTTAGGACGGGAGAAAAATGAGCAATTCTTC. It specifies CASSLGREKNEQFF. Based on the CDR3 plus reference TRBV11-3 and TRBJ2-1, the full variable domain is EAGVVQSPRYKIIEKKQPVAFWCNPISGHNTLYWYLQNLGQGPELLIRYENEEAVDDSQLPKDRFSAERLKGVDSTLKIQPAELGDSAVYLCASSLGREKNEQFFGPGTRLTVL.

This clonotype was counted a few times. One end of the junction does not line up with germline, which may come from a read error. The chain links TRBV7-8 to TRBJ2-2; the D gene could be TRBD1 or TRBD2 (5 bases each). Germline CDR1 SGHVS, CDR2 FQNEAQ. This CDR3 has 15 residues. CDR3 residues: CASGTAMSNTGEPFF. The CDR3 region has the DNA TGTGCCAGTGGGACGGCGATGTCGAACACCGGGGAGCCGTTTTTT.

This clonotype was detected many times. The genes are TRBV5-1 and TRBJ2-3, with a weak D call TRBD1 (6 bases). Per the germline V gene, CDR1 is SGHRS and CDR2 is YFSETQ. V shed 4 bases and J shed 2 bases, with 11 bases lying between them. CDR3 length equals 14 residues. The CDR3 DNA follows: TGCGCCAGCAGCCCGGGACAAGACACAGATACGCAGTATTTT. Translated, it gives CASSPGQDTDTQYF.

The CDR3 sequence: CASSLTHGQGYGGEQFF. CDR3 DNA sequence: TGTGCCAGCAGCTTAACCCACGGACAGGGATACGGGGGTGAGCAGTTCTTC. The J gene is TRBJ2-1, the V gene TRBV11-2; 8 positions agree with TRBD1. Trimming removed 2 bases from V and 9 bases from J; junction bases left unmatched: 15. This CDR3 comprises 17 residues. Germline CDR1 reads SGHAT; CDR2 reads FQNNGV.

Remarks on this clonotype: Sequence at one end of the junction differs from germline and may be a read error. The genes are TRBV7-8 and TRBJ2-1; 9 positions agree with TRBD2. The CDR3 extends over 17 amino acids. Germline-derived CDR1 and CDR2 are SGHVS and FQNEAQ. CDR3 coding DNA: TGTGCTAGCAACTCGTTAGGGGGTAGCGGGAGAACCAATGAGCAGTTCTTC. Translating it yields CASNSLGGSGRTNEQFF.

To note about this clonotype: This sequence may be a read error, since a much larger clone differs from it by one base. This chain connects TRBV30 to TRBJ2-1, with 7 positions matching TRBD2. Germline V gene data show CDR1 as GTSNPN and CDR2 as SVGIG (reference sequence). The CDR3 runs to 13 residues. The DNA for the CDR3 is TGTGCCTGGAGTCCCAGCGGGAACAATGGGCAGTTCTTC. Its protein is CAWSPSGNNGQFF.